This record concerns one T cell receptor beta chain sequence. No antigen is known for it. No base qualities exist here, and no much larger clone lies one base off it. The sample comes from a study of shared clonotypes between healthy human individuals (TCRdb year 2020). About the study as a whole: The cohort included three men and a couple of women between 18 and 49 years of age. For each donor, CD4 naive and CD4 memory were each given three plates, CD8 naive was given two plates, and CD8 memory was given one plate. The study deeply sequenced blood TCR repertoires of roughly five healthy adults to estimate repertoire size and the extent of clonotype sharing between individuals. Libraries were prepared and TCR repertoires were sequenced by different laboratories using diverse techniques, in order to increase sequencing depth and limit assay-specific biases. Per donor, leukapheresis produced somewhere between about 0.9 and 9 billion PBMCs. Beyond this particular receptor, the publication reports: Because the study included a small number of donors, the genetic and exposure-history diversity represented was limited. Roughly 5% of naive CD4, around 4% of naive CD8, approximately 2.2% of memory CD4, and over 0.35% of memory CD8 clonotypes were shared across a few donors. Pairwise subsampling indicated that sequencing depth was expected to affect the degree of clonotype sharing among donors. Sampling was limited to blood, and TCR repertoires in tissue likely differ from TCR repertoires in blood. Even with the large sequencing depth, rarefaction of the sorted-subset datasets indicated that sequencing was incomplete. Naive subsets generally had larger estimated clonotype richness than memory subsets. Compared with non-shared clonotypes, clonotypes shared by all four sorted-subset donors had higher generation probabilities.

Using the deep immunoSEQ assay, TCR CDR3 regions were amplified from genomic DNA by multiplex PCR. For each cell subset, the extracted genomic DNA was distributed evenly across all wells of several immunoSEQ 96-well plates, and each plate served as one replicate. Each replicate PCR for sorted subsets received around 200 ng genomic DNA, equal to 28,000 or so T cell genomes. Purified libraries were measured with a Qubit 3.0 fluorometer, size-checked on a Bioanalyzer 2100, and measured again with the KAPA Library Quantification kit. Each immunoSEQ 96-well plate was sequenced on its own single-read 150-cycle Illumina NextSeq 550 flow cell. In the paper's pipeline: The immunoSEQ output contained only junctional sequences without quality scores, so filtering could not match that applied to full-length reads. To assign V/J genes and CDR3, sequences were annotated against IMGT germline references using PyIR, a Python wrapper for IgBLAST v1.9. Reads with weak V/J assignments (E-value above 1e-6), missing CDR3, stop codons, out-of-frame junctions, or ambiguous translated residues were removed. A V3J clonotype was defined by an identical inferred V gene, J gene, and CDR3 amino acid sequence. To compute the percentage overlap between repertoires, the number of shared unique clonotypes was divided by the size of the smaller repertoire. Three approaches were used to assess repertoire richness: RTK rarefaction, the Chao1 estimator, and Recon v2.1 estimates of unobserved clonotypes. OLGA was used to compute generation probabilities for all TCRbeta clonotypes that the gDNA method yielded from a few donors. Here the immuneACCESS table is served through TCRdb, limited to in-frame sequences with V and J called. Missing clones are a known gap in these copies; in checked studies unresolved V genes cover under half, and the rest lacks a known reason. From that table come the V and J calls and clone size; the DNA was used to work out D and trimming. The sample has millions of clones on record, approximately 92% of them singletons. The top ten hold roughly 0.14% of the sample.

As encoded in the germline V gene, CDR1 is MRHNA while CDR2 is SNTAGT. From the cysteine through the phenylalanine, the CDR3 covers 16 amino acids. Of all the DNA, just the CDR3 is kept, 48 bases in frame from base 1. V lost 11 bases and J lost 9 bases; the stretch between them is 29 bases long. Donors were healthy HIV-negative adults with no recently reported acute infections or vaccinations. Only Caucasian adults living in Nashville, Tennessee, USA were represented among the donors. CD4+ T cells were enriched by magnetic negative selection; naive cells were then positively selected on CD45RA, and the negative fraction formed the memory subset. Blood was collected by leukapheresis, and PBMCs were isolated by Ficoll-Histopaque density gradient centrifugation and then cryopreserved in liquid nitrogen vapor phase. Analytical flow cytometry was used to check the purity and quantity of each magnetically sorted T cell population. From each sorted fraction, genomic DNA was isolated and quantified by UV absorbance on a Nanodrop 2000c.

This TCR was recovered from a man aged 18 to 30 in good health. Sequencing used naive CD4+ T cells sorted from blood. The cell subset or site tag for this specimen amounts to: CD45RA+ positively selected. The V and J segments used are TRBV6-4 and TRBJ2-1; the D gene is perhaps TRBD2, from 6 matching bases. The base sequence is TGTGCCGCAGCCACTCGGTTGCAGTATAGCGGTGGTGAGCAGTTCTTC. It translates as CAAATRLQYSGGEQFF.